This is a list of T cell receptor beta chains from one sample in a study of T cell changes during pregnancy in multiple sclerosis. Libraries were prepared by immunoSEQ multiplex PCR; TCRdb keeps only in-frame clonotypes and omits some of them. The table shows some 22,000 clones, with 85% to 90% occurring only once. This sample comprised CD4+ T cells from peripheral blood mononuclear cells, obtained in the second trimester of pregnancy. These receptors were taken from a female donor in good health, enrolled as a control in a pregnancy study. Both conserved end residues are part of each CDR3. A D gene is named only where the DNA matches it firmly. Size tells how often a clone was seen (once, few, many) or the class of an expanded clone, and some rows leave it out.

TRBV6-6	.	TRBJ1-1	.	CASSYVAGTEAFF	TGTGCCAGCAGTTATGTGGCGGGAACTGAAGCTTTCTTT
TRBV19	.	TRBJ2-1	TRBD2	CASSITSGSEGSYNEQFF	TGTGCCAGTAGTATAACTAGCGGGAGTGAGGGCTCCTACAATGAGCAGTTCTTC
TRBV2	few	TRBJ2-7	.	CASRPDLGEQYF	TGTGCCAGCAGGCCCGACTTGGGCGAGCAGTACTTC
TRBV19	.	TRBJ1-6	TRBD1	CASGYRGLSSYNSPLHF	TGTGCCAGTGGGTACAGGGGCCTGAGCTCCTATAATTCACCCCTCCACTTT
TRBV7-2	.	TRBJ1-5	.	CASSLVTSGQPQHF	TGTGCCAGCAGCTTAGTTACATCGGGGCAGCCCCAGCATTTT
TRBV5-5	.	TRBJ2-7	.	CASSLAPLVSGYEQYF	TGTGCCAGCAGCTTGGCACCCCTAGTGAGCGGCTACGAGCAGTACTTC
TRBV2	.	TRBJ1-6	TRBD1	CASSAGGGYSPLHF	TGTGCCAGCAGTGCAGGGGGCGGTTATTCACCCCTCCACTTT
TRBV5-6	.	TRBJ1-3	.	CASSLDMKNTIYF	TGTGCCAGCAGCCTTGACATGAAAAACACCATATATTTT
TRBV7-9	.	TRBJ1-2	.	CASSIRDKNLGGYTF	TGTGCCAGCAGCATACGGGACAAAAACCTTGGGGGCTACACCTTC
TRBV9	once	TRBJ2-3	TRBD2	CASSVVSVAGGTDTQYF	TGTGCCAGCAGCGTAGTATCCGTAGCGGGAGGCACAGATACGCAGTATTTT
TRBV11-3	.	TRBJ2-1	TRBD1	CASSLGDRVNEQFF	TGTGCCAGCAGCTTAGGGGACAGGGTGAATGAGCAGTTCTTC
TRBV6-1	.	TRBJ1-1	TRBD1	CASSEQGAEAFF	TGTGCCAGCAGTGAACAGGGGGCTGAAGCTTTCTTT
TRBV19	.	TRBJ2-3	TRBD1	CASSGRTGGTDTQYF	TGTGCCAGTAGTGGCAGGACAGGTGGCACAGATACGCAGTATTTT
TRBV6-5	.	TRBJ1-2	TRBD1	CASSYSPTGSYGYTF	TGTGCCAGCAGTTACTCACCGACAGGGTCCTATGGCTACACCTTC
TRBV7-9	.	TRBJ2-2	TRBD1	CASPRQGRDTGELFF	TGTGCCAGCCCAAGACAGGGTAGGGACACCGGGGAGCTGTTTTTT
TRBV27	.	TRBJ1-2	.	CASSFRQGPGYTF	TGTGCCAGCAGTTTCAGGCAGGGTCCTGGCTACACCTTC
TRBV5-1	.	TRBJ2-7	TRBD2	CASSSGLSGGGYEQYF	TGCGCCAGCAGCTCCGGACTAAGCGGGGGGGGTTACGAGCAGTACTTC
TRBV11-2	.	TRBJ1-3	TRBD1	CASSLGTGNRGNTIYF	TGTGCCAGCAGCCTGGGGACAGGGAATCGGGGAAACACCATATATTTT
TRBV19	.	TRBJ1-5	.	CASSFREINQPQHF	TGTGCCAGTAGTTTCCGGGAGATAAATCAGCCCCAGCATTTT
TRBV5-1	.	TRBJ2-4	TRBD1	CASSFTPPAGTGKNIQYF	TGCGCCAGCAGCTTCACCCCTCCGGCCGGGACAGGAAAAAACATTCAGTACTTC
TRBV19	.	TRBJ2-7	TRBD1	CASSIPGTGGDEQYF	TGTGCCAGTAGTATCCCCGGGACAGGGGGCGACGAGCAGTACTTC
TRBV7-2	.	TRBJ2-7	.	CASSFILAPEGEQYF	TGTGCCAGCAGCTTTATACTAGCCCCGGAGGGGGAGCAGTACTTC
TRBV5-4	.	TRBJ2-3	.	CASSLNSGRGRTDTQYF	TGTGCCAGCAGCTTGAATTCCGGGAGAGGGCGCACAGATACGCAGTATTTT
TRBV27	.	TRBJ1-6	.	CASRNQASPYNSPLHF	TGTGCCAGCAGGAATCAGGCCTCCCCTTATAATTCACCCCTCCACTTT
TRBV4-3	.	TRBJ2-7	TRBD2	CASSHRTSGGPTFYEQYF	TGCGCCAGCAGCCACCGGACTAGCGGGGGACCTACTTTCTACGAGCAGTACTTC
TRBV5-6	.	TRBJ2-7	TRBD1	CASSWDRSYEQYF	TGTGCCAGCAGCTGGGACAGATCCTACGAGCAGTACTTC
TRBV6-1	.	TRBJ2-3	.	CASSEAAGAGTDTQYF	TGTGCCAGCAGTGAAGCCGCGGGGGCTGGCACAGATACGCAGTATTTT
TRBV28	.	TRBJ1-2	TRBD1	CASSQGQDYGYTF	TGTGCCAGCAGCCAGGGACAGGACTATGGCTACACCTTC
TRBV7-2	.	TRBJ1-1	.	CASSLVTGMGEAFF	TGTGCCAGCAGCTTAGTTACGGGAATGGGTGAAGCTTTCTTT
TRBV6-1	.	TRBJ2-1	TRBD2	CASRRTSGGNEQFF	TGTGCCAGCCGCAGGACTAGCGGGGGGAATGAGCAGTTCTTC
TRBV27	once	TRBJ1-5	TRBD1	CASSLRWTGGYQPQHF	TGTGCCAGCAGTTTAAGGTGGACAGGGGGCTATCAGCCCCAGCATTTT
TRBV18	.	TRBJ2-7	.	CASAAGDIEYEQYF	TGTGCCAGCGCAGCAGGGGATATAGAGTACGAGCAGTACTTC
TRBV11-3	.	TRBJ1-5	.	CASSQVRAGHNQPQHF	TGTGCCAGCAGCCAAGTTCGGGCGGGCCACAATCAGCCCCAGCATTTT
TRBV6-5	.	TRBJ2-7	.	CASSYSMEQGGEQYF	TGTGCCAGCAGTTACTCGATGGAGCAAGGGGGCGAGCAGTACTTC
TRBV5-5	.	TRBJ2-3	TRBD2	CASSSGLAADTQYF	TGTGCCAGCAGCTCAGGACTAGCGGCAGATACGCAGTATTTT
TRBV29-1	once	TRBJ1-1	.	CSGARGHQNTEAFF	TGCAGCGGTGCCCGGGGACACCAGAACACTGAAGCTTTCTTT
TRBV27	.	TRBJ1-2	TRBD1	CASSLSRAGGNYGYTF	TGTGCCAGCAGTTTATCGCGAGCAGGGGGCAACTATGGCTACACCTTC
TRBV4-2	.	TRBJ2-3	.	CASSQVRWGGGGDTQYF	TGTGCCAGCAGCCAAGTTAGATGGGGAGGTGGTGGAGATACGCAGTATTTT
TRBV19	.	TRBJ1-2	TRBD1	CASSLRTGGANYGYTF	TGTGCCAGTAGTCTCAGGACAGGGGGAGCTAACTATGGCTACACCTTC
TRBV10-3	once	TRBJ2-2	TRBD2	CAIRQPPGLAGGPNTGELFF	TGTGCCATCAGACAACCTCCGGGACTAGCGGGAGGGCCGAACACCGGGGAGCTGTTTTTT
TRBV5-1	.	TRBJ2-1	.	CASSRRDSDYNEQFF	TGCGCCAGCAGCCGCCGGGACTCGGACTACAATGAGCAGTTCTTC